This TCR beta chain was recovered during a study of CD8 T cells in ankylosing spondylitis. Overall study results and limits: A motif in TCR beta, a set of about eight highly homologous variants, appeared characteristic of ankylosing spondylitis blood. Disease-linked clones, CD8+, were relatively rare in peripheral blood.

V was shortened by 2 bases and J by 5 bases, with 10 bases between the two germline ends. CDR1 GTSNPN and CDR2 SVGIG come from the germline V gene (reference sequence). CDR3 size: 13 residues. Of note for this clonotype: Its antigen is unknown.

TCRdb fed the 5' RACE reads into MiXCR, producing one record per CDR3 protein. The repertoire has roughly 400,000 distinct CDR3 sequences, about 20% of them found once; the top ten carry around 17%. This receptor was identified in a male donor with ankylosing spondylitis. This chain links TRBV30 with TRBJ2-1; D might be TRBD1 or TRBD2, each matching 5 bases. The sample was blood, either unsorted or a sorted T cell fraction (not recorded which). DNA of the CDR3: TGTGCCTGGAGTCGGGACGTCAACAATGAGCAGTTCTTC. Its protein is CAWSRDVNNEQFF.